These 26 T cell receptor beta chains were all obtained from the same sample, sequenced in a study of T cells in Graves' hyperthyroidism and ophthalmopathy. Amplified TCR beta CDR3 regions derived from RNA transcripts. An initial round of RT-PCR targeting the TCR CDR3 relied on the HTBI primer set. TCRdb redid the calling of the multiplex PCR reads with MiXCR, one entry per CDR3 protein. The sample yields about 210,000 distinct CDR3 sequences, 17% seen once. The sample consisted of blood. The receptors were sampled from a man between 50 and 59 years old with Graves' hyperthyroidism.

This clonotype was observed at least ten times. The chain is built from TRBV5-1 and TRBJ1-1, with D possibly being TRBD1 (5 bases). The CDR3 runs 15 residues. Germline V gives CDR1 SGHRS, CDR2 YFSETQ. With 2 bases removed from V and 3 bases from J, the gap between germline ends came to 14 bases. This chain's CDR3 is CASSFSGTADTEAFF. The CDR3 region has the DNA TGCGCCAGCAGCTTTTCCGGGACCGCGGACACTGAAGCTTTCTTT.

This clonotype was counted between two and nine times. The rearrangement links TRBV7-9 to TRBJ1-2; a possible D gene is TRBD1 (5 bases). Trimming shortened V by 3 bases and J by 4 bases, and 9 bases separated the two germline ends. In germline, CDR1 is SEHNR, CDR2 FQNEAQ (reference sequence). The CDR3 has 13 amino acids. The CDR3 protein is CASSFGHSYGYTF. The CDR3 region has the DNA TGTGCCAGCAGCTTCGGACACAGCTATGGCTACACCTTC.

This clonotype has only a few counts. V and J are TRBV25-1 and TRBJ1-1, with D tentatively TRBD1 (6 bases). This CDR3 comprises 13 residues. CDR1 and CDR2 from the germline V gene are MGHDK and SYGVNS. The ends were cut back, 10 bases at V and 5 bases at J, with 17 bases in the middle. The CDR3 loop is CATRGGGTTEAFF. As DNA, the CDR3 is TGTGCCACCAGAGGGGGGGGGACAACTGAAGCTTTCTTT.

This clonotype was picked up a small number of times. V gene TRBV27 combines with J gene TRBJ1-2, with D perhaps TRBD1 (6 bases). The V gene's germline CDR1 is MNHEY and CDR2 SMNVEV (reference sequence). V lost 6 bases, J lost 7 bases, and 21 bases lay in between. This CDR3 spans 15 amino acids. DNA of the CDR3: TGTGCCAGCAGGCCCTCGGGGGCCCCTGTTGGTGGCTACACCTTC. Its translation is CASRPSGAPVGGYTF.

This clonotype was counted only a few times. The chain uses TRBV28 and TRBJ1-6; no firm D call. Germline lookup yields CDR1 MDHEN and CDR2 SYDVKM. V lost 5 bases to trimming and J lost 5 bases, with 10 bases between them. The length of the CDR3 is 14 residues. This CDR3 reads CASSAPHNNSPLHF. The CDR3 nucleotides read TGTGCCAGCAGTGCCCCCCATAATAATTCACCCCTCCACTTT.

This clonotype was found many times. The chain uses TRBV12-3 or TRBV12-4 and TRBJ2-1; D gene uncertain. The CDR3 loop spans 14 amino acids. V dropped 2 bases and J dropped 0 bases, with 5 bases sitting between them. The CDR3 spells CASSLPSSYNEQFF. CDR3 coding DNA: TGTGCCAGCAGTTTACCGAGCTCCTACAATGAGCAGTTCTTC.

This chain links TRBV7-2 with TRBJ2-2; no definite D call. Germline V gene lookup returns CDR1 SGHTA and CDR2 FQGNSA. This CDR3 is 15 amino acids long. V shed 5 bases and J shed 1 base, with 11 bases lying between them. CDR3 nucleotide sequence: TGTGCCAGCAGCCCGATGGGCCTGAACACCGGGGAGCTGTTTTTT. This sequence encodes CASSPMGLNTGELFF.

This clonotype was counted between two and nine times. The chain recombines TRBV20-1 with TRBJ1-5, with no clear D. Trimming left V 0 bases short and J 1 base short, with 13 bases between. CDR3 size: 16 residues. Germline lookup yields CDR1 DFQATT and CDR2 SNEGSKA (reference sequence). CDR3 loop: CSARDSGIWSNQPQHF. CDR3 in DNA: TGCAGTGCTAGAGATTCCGGGATTTGGAGCAATCAGCCCCAGCATTTT.

This clonotype came up many times. The chain is built from TRBV7-9 and TRBJ2-1; 7 positions match TRBD2. This CDR3 has 15 residues. The germline CDR1 and CDR2 sequences are SEHNR and FQNEAQ (reference sequence). The J segment lost 1 base and the V segment lost 2 bases, leaving 2 bases of the junction unmatched. CDR3 in amino acids: CASSLWGGSYNEQFF. The DNA for the CDR3 is TGTGCCAGCAGCTTATGGGGGGGATCCTACAATGAGCAGTTCTTC.

This clonotype was seen at least ten times. The rearrangement links TRBV6-1 to TRBJ2-2, with D hard to call. Germline V gene sequence: CDR1 MNHNS, CDR2 SASEGT. This CDR3 comprises 12 residues. The ends were cut back, 2 bases at V and 5 bases at J, with 3 bases in the middle. CDR3 sequence: CASSEITGELFF. The DNA of the CDR3 is TGTGCCAGCAGTGAAATTACCGGGGAGCTGTTTTTT.

About this clonotype itself: This could be a read error, since a much larger clone is one nucleotide away. Here the CDR3 reads CASSLEGIGLPGANTDTQYF. CDR3 nucleotide sequence: TGTGCCAGCAGCTTAGAGGGGATAGGCCTACCGGGGGCGAACACAGATACGCAGTATTTT. The chain uses TRBV7-2 and TRBJ2-3; D is possibly TRBD1 or TRBD2 (6 bases each). CDR1 is SGHTA and CDR2 is FQGNSA in the germline V gene. The CDR3 extends over 20 amino acids. V gave up 1 base and J gave up 2 bases, with 25 bases separating them.

This clonotype was seen ten or more times. The V call is TRBV28, the J call TRBJ2-7, with TRBD1 matching over 11 bases. J lost 6 bases, V lost 4 bases, and 8 bases had no gene match. The CDR3 is 15 amino acids. The V gene's germline CDR1 is MDHEN and CDR2 SYDVKM. CDR3 amino acids: CASSSGQGAPGEQYF. The DNA for the CDR3 is TGTGCCAGCAGTTCTGGACAGGGGGCGCCGGGCGAGCAGTACTTC.

The genes are TRBV5-1 and TRBJ1-1; 7 bases are shared with TRBD1. The CDR3 covers 14 residues. The V segment lost 0 bases and the J segment 8 bases; nucleotides outside the gene matches: 7. In germline, CDR1 is SGHRS, CDR2 YFSETQ. In DNA, the CDR3 is TGCGCCAGCAGCTTGGGGGGGGGACAGCAGGAAGCTTTCTTT. It translates to CASSLGGGQQEAFF.

Points on this clonotype: This may arise from a read error, as a much more abundant clone is one base away. The rearrangement uses TRBV24-1 and TRBJ2-5; 8 bases line up with TRBD2. V trimming: 5 bases; J trimming: 4 bases; junction bases outside the gene matches: 2. CDR1 KGHDR and CDR2 SFDVKD come from the germline V gene. The CDR3 runs 13 residues. CDR3 in DNA: TGTGCCACCAGTGCAGCGGGAGTAGAGACCCAGTACTTC. Translated, it gives CATSAAGVETQYF.

This chain connects TRBV6-2 or TRBV6-3 to TRBJ2-1; 11 bases line up with TRBD2. The junction had 9 bases not matched to a gene; V was cut back by 2 bases and J by 9 bases. Germline CDR1 reads MNHEY; CDR2 reads SVGEGT. The CDR3 has 16 amino acids. CDR3 residues: CASSYPGLAGGGEQFF. The CDR3, as DNA: TGTGCCAGCAGTTACCCGGGGCTAGCGGGAGGAGGTGAGCAGTTCTTC.

Comment on this clonotype: A much larger clone sits a single nucleotide away, making a read error possible. The chain couples TRBV2 to TRBJ1-1; D is ambiguous. This CDR3 has 14 amino acids. Germline-derived CDR1 and CDR2 are SNHLY and FYNNEI. Here the CDR3 DNA reads TGTGCCAGCAGTGCGGTGGACCTAAACACTGAAGCTCTCTTT. It codes for CASSAVDLNTEALF. Based on the CDR3 plus reference TRBV2 and TRBJ1-1, the full variable domain is EPEVTQTPSHQVTQMGQEVILRCVPISNHLYFYWYRQILGQKVEFLVSFYNNEISEKSEIFDDQFSVERPDGSNFTLKIRSTKLEDSAMYFCASSAVDLNTEALFGQGTRLTVV.

This clonotype was seen ten or more times. The chain has TRBV2 and TRBJ1-2, with D tentatively TRBD1 (5 bases). CDR1 is SNHLY, CDR2 FYNNEI, per germline. The CDR3 is made up of 14 amino acids. The V and J ends lost 2 bases and 4 bases respectively, with 11 bases between them. This chain's CDR3 is CASSELQESYGYTF. The CDR3 DNA reads as TGTGCCAGCAGTGAATTACAGGAAAGCTATGGCTACACCTTC.

This clonotype was found many times. J is TRBJ1-3 and V is TRBV12-3 or TRBV12-4; D not resolved. This CDR3 has 14 amino acids. Deletions cut 6 bases from V and 3 bases from J, with 12 bases between. CDR3 in amino acids: CASSNTAGGNTIYF. For the CDR3, the DNA is TGTGCCAGCAGCAACACCGCGGGTGGAAACACCATATATTTT.

The chain employs TRBV10-3 and TRBJ2-2; D gene unclear. The CDR3 totals 14 residues. V shed 2 bases and J shed 4 bases, with 8 bases lying between them. Germline V gene sequence: CDR1 ENHRY, CDR2 SYGVKD. CDR3 in DNA: TGTGCCATCAGTGAGATCTCACGCACCGGGGAGCTGTTTTTT. Translating it yields CAISEISRTGELFF.

In the case of this clonotype: This sequence may be a read error, since a much larger clone differs from it by one base. The chain joins TRBV6-2 or TRBV6-3 to TRBJ2-5; maybe TRBD2 (6 bases). The CDR3 covers 14 residues. From germline, CDR1 is MNHEY and CDR2 SVGEGT. The CDR3 protein is CAGSYASAQETQYF. The CDR3 region has the DNA TGTGCCGGCAGTTATGCTAGCGCCCAAGAGACCCAGTACTTC.

The table lists this clonotype with many counts. The J gene is TRBJ1-6, the V gene TRBV30; D ambiguous. V was shortened by 2 bases and J by 9 bases, with 17 bases between the two germline ends. The V gene's germline CDR1 is GTSNPN and CDR2 SVGIG (reference sequence). The CDR3 extends over 15 amino acids. CDR3 nucleotides: TGTGCCTGGAGTCCATCCGGACTTACCCGTTCACCCCTCCACTTT. Translation gives CAWSPSGLTRSPLHF.

This clonotype occurred many times. V is TRBV29-1 and J is TRBJ1-3; the D gene is possibly TRBD1 (5 bases). The CDR3 runs 12 residues. CDR1 is SQVTM and CDR2 is ANQGSEA in the germline V gene. Deletions cut 5 bases from V and 3 bases from J, with 8 bases between. The CDR3 is CSVRGYGNTIYF. In nucleotides, the CDR3 is TGCAGCGTTCGGGGGTATGGAAACACCATATATTTT.

The V and J genes are TRBV12-3 or TRBV12-4 and TRBJ2-7; 10 bases align to TRBD1. V was clipped by 4 bases and J by 4 bases; unmatched bases: 4. The CDR3 has 14 residues. CDR3 DNA: TGTGCCAGCAGTTCCACGGACAGGGGGTACGAGCAGTACTTC. This sequence encodes CASSSTDRGYEQYF.

This clonotype was found a few times. The chain links TRBV5-1 to TRBJ2-2; 7 positions agree with TRBD2. Germline V gives CDR1 SGHRS, CDR2 YFSETQ. V shed 1 base and J 5 bases; nucleotides not matched to a gene: 5. This CDR3 contains 15 residues. The CDR3 DNA reads as TGCGCCAGCAGCTTGCAGGCGGGAGTTACCGGGGAGCTGTTTTTT. Amino acid sequence: CASSLQAGVTGELFF.

This clonotype was counted a few times. The V call is TRBV15, the J call TRBJ2-1, with D perhaps TRBD1 (5 bases). Looked up from germline, CDR1 is LNHNV and CDR2 is YYDKDF (reference sequence). Trimming took off 1 base at V and 10 bases at J, with 20 bases between the two ends. The CDR3 extends over 16 amino acids. CDR3: CATSRAPREGVREQFF. The CDR3 coding sequence is TGTGCCACCAGCAGAGCCCCCAGGGAAGGGGTCAGGGAGCAGTTCTTC.

About this clonotype itself: A much larger clone lies a single base off, so this may be a read error. The chain is built from TRBV28 and TRBJ2-7; either TRBD1 or TRBD2 may supply D (5 bases each). The germline V and J ends were trimmed by 6 bases and 9 bases, with 24 bases remaining between them. The CDR3 spans 15 residues. Germline V gene data show CDR1 as MDHEN and CDR2 as SYDVKM. This CDR3 is CASSKFRGGPFRQYF. The DNA for the CDR3 is TGTGCCAGCAGCAAGTTCCGGGGCGGACCGTTTCGGCAGTACTTC. The whole variable domain, remainder taken from reference TRBV28 and TRBJ2-7, is DVKVTQSSRYLVKRTGEKVFLECVQDMDHENMFWYRQDPGLGLRLIYFSYDVKMKEKGDIPEGYSVSREKKERFSLILESASTNQTSMYLCASSKFRGGPFRQYFGPGTRLTVT.